The rows below give T cell receptor beta chains drawn from one sample of a study of long-term antiretroviral therapy in people with HIV. The repertoire was sequenced with immunoSEQ multiplex PCR; TCRdb's copy has only in-frame clones and lacks some. The sample holds around 40,000 clones, approximately 83% seen once. The input for sequencing was unsorted PBMCs, taken 2.2 years after starting antiretroviral therapy. All receptors come from a man between 18 and 35 years old with HIV. The CDR3 runs from the conserved cysteine through the conserved F or W. The D gene is left open where the match is weak. Size values are once, few and many counts, or a class for expanded clones, and some rows have none.

TRBD1 | TRBJ1-1 | once | TRBV5-5 | TGTGCCAGCAGCTTGAAGGGGGCAGGGACTGAAGCTTTCTTT | CASSLKGAGTEAFF
TRBD2 | TRBJ2-3 | NA | TRBV7-2 | TGTGCCAGCAGGGGGACTAGCGGGGGGGCCTGGTCAGATACGCAGTATTTT | CASRGTSGGAWSDTQYF
NA | TRBJ2-7 | once | TRBV23-1 | TGCGCCAGCAGTCCGTCCGGGGACTCGACCGAGCAGTACTTC | CASSPSGDSTEQYF
TRBD1 | TRBJ2-5 | NA | TRBV7-9 | TGTGCCAGCAGCGGAAGGGACAGCCAAGAGACCCAGTACTTC | CASSGRDSQETQYF
TRBD2 | TRBJ2-7 | NA | TRBV11-1 | TGTGCCAGCAGCGGAGGACTAGCGGGAGCCCGCGAGCAGTACTTC | CASSGGLAGAREQYF
TRBD2 | TRBJ2-5 | NA | TRBV2 | TGTGCCAGCAGATCGACTAGCGGTACAGAGACCCAGTACTTC | CASRSTSGTETQYF
NA | TRBJ1-2 | NA | TRBV6-5 | TGTGCCAGCAGTTACTCGATGTCCGGTAACTATGGCTACACCTTC | CASSYSMSGNYGYTF
TRBD2 | TRBJ2-3 | NA | TRBV30 | TGTGCCTGGGGTCTAGCGGGCGTCACAGATACGCAGTATTTT | CAWGLAGVTDTQYF
NA | TRBJ2-7 | NA | TRBV4-2 | TGTGCCAGCAGCCACGGGGACTCGTCCTACGAGCAGTACTTC | CASSHGDSSYEQYF
NA | TRBJ1-1 | NA | TRBV10-3 | TGTGCCATCAGTAACATGAACACTGAAGCTTTCTTT | CAISNMNTEAFF
NA | TRBJ1-4 | once | TRBV5-8 | NA | CASSRSGPANEKLFF
NA | TRBJ1-1 | NA | TRBV7-3 | TGTGCCAGCAGCTCCTATCCGGGGGCGGCCACTGAAGCTTTCTTT | CASSSYPGAATEAFF
NA | TRBJ1-2 | NA | TRBV2 | TGTGCCAGCAGTAGGGACTTAAAAAACTATGGCTACACCTTC | CASSRDLKNYGYTF
NA | TRBJ1-2 | few | TRBV4-2 | TGTGCCAGCAGCCAAGCATCCGCGTTACTTTCAGGCTACACCTTC | CASSQASALLSGYTF
NA | TRBJ1-2 | NA | TRBV6-1 | TGTGCCAGCATCCTCGGGGGGCTTATTTCTGGCTACACCTTC | CASILGGLISGYTF
NA | TRBJ2-7 | NA | TRBV7-7 | TGTGCTAGCAGCTTATCGCCCTCCTACGAGCAGTACTTC | CASSLSPSYEQYF
NA | TRBJ1-1 | NA | TRBV20-1 | TGCAGTGCCAACCGTGAGGCTGAAGCTTTCTTT | CSANREAEAFF
NA | TRBJ1-2 | NA | TRBV6-4 | TGTGCCAGCAGTGAAGGCCCTGCGAACTATGGCTACACCTTC | CASSEGPANYGYTF
TRBD2 | TRBJ2-2 | NA | TRBV7-8 | TGTGCCAGCAGCTGGGAGGGACTTTCCACCGGGGAGCTGTTTTTT | CASSWEGLSTGELFF
TRBD2 | TRBJ2-1 | NA | TRBV30 | TGTGCCTGGAGCTCCTATCGTGTGGGAGGGAGAGAGCAGTTCTTC | CAWSSYRVGGREQFF
TRBD1 | TRBJ1-2 | NA | TRBV7-7 | TGTGCTAGCAGCCACTCCAGGGGGCGCGTGGCTGAAGGCTACACCTTC | CASSHSRGRVAEGYTF
NA | TRBJ2-5 | NA | TRBV7-8 | TGTGCCAGCAGCTCCCAGGGGGGGCCCCGGGAGACCCAGTACTTC | CASSSQGGPRETQYF
NA | TRBJ1-4 | once | TRBV30 | TGTGCCTGGACCGGGACCCAGGGTAGTGAAAAACTGTTTTTT | CAWTGTQGSEKLFF
NA | TRBJ2-1 | NA | TRBV7-3 | TGTGCCAGCAGCTTATCAGGGACCTACAATGAGCAGTTCTTC | CASSLSGTYNEQFF
NA | TRBJ2-2 | NA | TRBV5-8 | TGTGCCAGCAGCTTCCGGGGCACCGGGGAGCTGTTTTTT | CASSFRGTGELFF
NA | TRBJ2-7 | NA | TRBV5-1 | TGCGCCAGCAGCTTGGTCTCCGGCAGTTCCACCTACGAGCAGTACTTC | CASSLVSGSSTYEQYF
TRBD2 | TRBJ2-1 | NA | TRBV19 | TGTGCCAGTACGGGGCGGGAGAGGCGCAATGAGCAGTTCTTC | CASTGRERRNEQFF
NA | TRBJ1-2 | few | TRBV6-1 | TGTGCCAGCAGTGAAGTGTCAGCCTCTGCTGGCTACACCTTC | CASSEVSASAGYTF
TRBD1 | TRBJ2-7 | once | TRBV19 | TGTGCCAGCCACCGGACAGGGAACTCCTACGAGCAGTACTTC | CASHRTGNSYEQYF
NA | TRBJ2-3 | NA | TRBV2 | TGTGCCAGCAGAAGGGCAGATACGCAGTATTTT | CASRRADTQYF
NA | TRBJ1-5 | few | TRBV4-1 | TGCGCCAGCAGCCAATTTCCCGGTCACCAGCCCCAGCATTTT | CASSQFPGHQPQHF
NA | TRBJ2-3 | NA | TRBV30 | TGTGCCTGGAGTGAGGACAAGGACGGCACAGATACGCAGTATTTT | CAWSEDKDGTDTQYF
TRBD1 | TRBJ1-1 | NA | TRBV28 | TGTGCCAGCAGTTCGGACAGGGGCGCTTTCTTT | CASSSDRGAFF
NA | TRBJ1-2 | few | TRBV7-9 | TGTGCCAGCAGCCCGGGGACTTCCTATGGCTACACCTTC | CASSPGTSYGYTF
NA | TRBJ1-2 | NA | TRBV7-9 | TGTGCCAGCAGCTTAGGAAGGTATGGAAGCTATGGCTACACCTTC | CASSLGRYGSYGYTF
NA | TRBJ2-1 | NA | TRBV7-9 | TGTGCCAGCAGCTTAATCTCGACCAGGGGTAAGGGGCAGTTCTTC | CASSLISTRGKGQFF
TRBD1 | TRBJ1-1 | NA | TRBV14 | TGTGCCAGCAGCCAACCCAGGGGGCATTCTTCTGAAGCTTTCTTT | CASSQPRGHSSEAFF
NA | TRBJ2-3 | NA | TRBV6-6 | TGTGCCAGCAGTTCAACTACACAGGGAGATACGCAGTATTTT | CASSSTTQGDTQYF
TRBD1 | TRBJ1-1 | NA | TRBV29-1 | TGCAGCACTGTTGGACAGGGGGGGAACACTGAAGCTTTCTTT | CSTVGQGGNTEAFF
NA | TRBJ2-3 | NA | TRBV6-5 | TGTGCCAGCAGTTACTTCAAGGGAGATTCCGATACGCAGTATTTT | CASSYFKGDSDTQYF
NA | TRBJ2-2 | NA | TRBV9 | TGTGCCAGCAGCCCGTACACCGGGGAGCTGTTTTTT | CASSPYTGELFF
NA | TRBJ2-3 | NA | TRBV7-9 | TGTGCCAGCAGCCTCCGGAGGGGTGTTGAAGATACGCAGTATTTT | CASSLRRGVEDTQYF
NA | TRBJ1-3 | NA | TRBV7-9 | TGTGCCAGCAGCTTAGCTAACTCTGGAAACACCATATATTTT | CASSLANSGNTIYF
TRBD2 | TRBJ2-7 | NA | TRBV4-3 | TGCGCCAGCAGCCAAGGGGGACTAGCGGACTCCTACGAGCAGTACTTC | CASSQGGLADSYEQYF
NA | TRBJ2-2 | few | TRBV4-3 | TGCGCCAGCAGCCAAGTTCAGGTGACCGGGGAGCTGTTTTTT | CASSQVQVTGELFF
NA | TRBJ1-6 | once | TRBV13 | TGTGCCAGCAGCTACACAGGGAGCTCCTATAATTCACCCCTCCACTTT | CASSYTGSSYNSPLHF
TRBD1 | TRBJ1-3 | NA | TRBV6-1 | TGTGCCAGCAGTGCGTTCCGGACAGGGGCCGGAAACACCATATATTTT | CASSAFRTGAGNTIYF
TRBD2 | TRBJ2-7 | NA | TRBV29-1 | TGCAGCGTTGTGCGGGAGGAACCAAGCGACGAGCAGTACTTC | CSVVREEPSDEQYF
NA | TRBJ2-2 | NA | TRBV15 | TGTGCCACCAGCAGCCATAGTCGGAACACCGGGGAGCTGTTTTTT | CATSSHSRNTGELFF
NA | TRBJ1-2 | NA | TRBV7-8 | TGTGCCAGCAGTGACAGCTCCTATGGCTACACCTTC | CASSDSSYGYTF
TRBD2 | TRBJ2-1 | NA | TRBV11-2 | TGTGCCAGCAGCTCGGGACTAGCGGGGGGCAATGAGCAGTTCTTC | CASSSGLAGGNEQFF
NA | TRBJ2-7 | NA | TRBV4-1 | TGCGCCAGCAGCCCCCATTCTACAGGACGCGGGGAGCAGTACTTC | CASSPHSTGRGEQYF
NA | TRBJ1-1 | NA | TRBV5-4 | TGTGCCAGCAGCGTGGCGACAGGATTGAACACTGAAGCTTTCTTT | CASSVATGLNTEAFF
TRBD1 | TRBJ2-6 | NA | TRBV5-4 | TGTGCCAGCAGCGCGGACAGGGGGCTGAGCTCTGGGGCCAACGTCCTGACTTTC | CASSADRGLSSGANVLTF